A single TCR beta chain is shown here with its context. Its antigen is still unknown. This entry comes from a study of radiotherapy plus CTLA-4 blockade in lung cancer. Study-wide background: Under 20% of patients responded objectively, and around 32% achieved disease control. Findings of the study overall: Per reports, early blood T cell clone dynamics, plus interferon-beta, forecast response most strongly. In blood, after radiotherapy plus ipilimumab, tumor-derived TCR clones expanded.

Germline V gene data show CDR1 as SGDLS and CDR2 as YYNGEE. The CDR3 extends over 15 amino acids. The ends lost 4 bases at V and 4 bases at J; junction bases unmatched: 6. The study treated chemo-refractory metastatic non-small-cell lung cancer patients with focal radiation plus ipilimumab CTLA-4 blockade. Sequencing was performed with immunoSEQ multiplex PCR; in TCRdb, only in-frame clones are kept and a portion is missing. The repertoire holds some 70,000 clones, about 80% seen once, with about 4% in the top ten. The clonotype was recovered from a human donor with non-small cell lung cancer who had a partial response to radiotherapy plus ipilimumab. The input for sequencing was peripheral blood, taken from a patient treated with radiotherapy plus ipilimumab. The chain recombines TRBV9 with TRBJ1-4, with TRBD1 matching over 8 bases. The CDR3 DNA reads TGTGCCAGCAGCCCCGGACAGGGATTTAATGAAAAACTGTTTTTT. As protein: CASSPGQGFNEKLFF.